Following are 20 T cell receptor beta chains from one sample sequenced in a study of T-cell memory formation after mild COVID-19. TCRdb analysed the 5' RACE reads with MiXCR anew, one entry per CDR3 protein. The table shows some 150,000 distinct CDR3 sequences, with approximately 6% occurring only once. The sample comprised PBMCs or a T cell subset sorted from them (not recorded which). All receptors derive from an adult woman who had mild COVID-19 (a few samples of this study predate the infection). Cell type and time point are not known.

This clonotype was recorded at least ten times. V gene TRBV9 combines with J gene TRBJ2-1; D gene ambiguous. CDR3 length equals 13 residues. Trimming pared 0 bases from V and 3 bases from J, leaving 4 bases between. Per the germline V gene, CDR1 is SGDLS and CDR2 is YYNGEE. DNA for the CDR3: TGTGCCAGCAGCGTAGAAGACTACAATGAGCAGTTCTTC. It translates to CASSVEDYNEQFF.

The gene calls are TRBV7-3 and TRBJ2-2; 7 positions match TRBD1. The CDR3 covers 15 residues. Trimming took 4 bases from V and 6 from J; bases not matched to a gene: 8. The V gene's germline CDR1 is SGHTA and CDR2 FQGTGA. The CDR3 sequence: CASSSDRVGPGELFF. CDR3 in DNA: TGTGCCAGCAGCTCCGACAGGGTTGGTCCCGGGGAGCTGTTTTTT. The whole variable domain, remainder taken from reference TRBV7-3 and TRBJ2-2, is GAGVSQTPSNKVTEKGKYVELRCDPISGHTALYWYRQSLGQGPEFLIYFQGTGAADDSGLPNDRFFAVRPEGSVSTLKIQRTERGDSAVYLCASSSDRVGPGELFFGEGSRLTVL.

This clonotype was observed a few times. The J gene is TRBJ2-3, the V gene TRBV7-8; 7 nucleotides align to TRBD2. The ends lost 5 bases at V and 3 bases at J; junction bases unmatched: 8. Germline V CDR1 and CDR2: SGHVS, FQNEAQ. CDR3 length: 15 amino acids. The CDR3 sequence is CASSPRNSGTDTQYF. The CDR3 DNA is TGTGCCAGCAGCCCCAGAAATAGCGGGACAGATACGCAGTATTTT.

This clonotype appeared a few times. The rearrangement joins TRBV24-1 to TRBJ2-5; D might be TRBD1 (6 bases). The CDR3 sequence is 13 residues long. With 2 bases removed from V and 3 bases from J, the gap between germline ends came to 6 bases. Germline V gene lookup returns CDR1 KGHDR and CDR2 SFDVKD. The CDR3 reads CATSDWTEETQYF. In DNA form, the CDR3 reads TGTGCCACCAGTGATTGGACAGAAGAGACCCAGTACTTC.

The table lists this clonotype with a few counts. For the CDR3, the DNA is TGTGCCAGCAGCCTAGGTTCCACTCTCTATACGCAGTATTTT. It yields the protein CASSLGSTLYTQYF. The V and J genes are TRBV12-3 or TRBV12-4 and TRBJ2-3, with D uncertain. V was trimmed by 6 bases and J by 7 bases, leaving 17 bases between them. The CDR3 runs to 14 residues.

This clonotype was detected many times. This chain joins TRBV6-5 and TRBJ1-2; D is perhaps TRBD1 (5 bases). CDR3 length: 13 amino acids. V was cut by 0 bases and J by 8 bases, with 10 bases left in between. CDR1 and CDR2 from the germline V gene are MNHEY and SVGAGI. The CDR3 DNA is TGTGCCAGCAGTTACTCGAGGGGCTGGGGCTACACCTTC. As protein: CASSYSRGWGYTF.

This clonotype showed up many times. The chain combines TRBV12-3 or TRBV12-4 with TRBJ1-1; TRBD1 aligns across 7 bases. V shed 5 bases and J 0 bases; nucleotides not matched to a gene: 3. The CDR3 totals 14 residues. CDR3 DNA: TGTGCCAGCAGTAAACAGGGGATGAACACTGAAGCTTTCTTT. Residues: CASSKQGMNTEAFF.

This clonotype occurred many times. This rearrangement joins TRBV5-1 to TRBJ1-5; TRBD1 might be the D (5 bases). The germline V and J ends were trimmed by 0 bases and 3 bases, with 10 bases remaining between them. The CDR3 runs 15 residues. CDR1 and CDR2 from the germline V gene are SGHRS and YFSETQ. In nucleotides, the CDR3 is TGCGCCAGCAGCTTGGTAGCGGGGCCCAATCAGCCCCAGCATTTT. It translates to CASSLVAGPNQPQHF.

At least ten counts were recorded for this clonotype. V usage is TRBV19 and J usage is TRBJ1-4; D is undetermined. Trimming removed 3 bases from V and 4 bases from J, with 12 bases in between. Germline CDR1 LNHDA, CDR2 SQIVND (reference sequence). The CDR3 consists of 15 residues. As DNA, the CDR3 is TGTGCCAGTAGTATTCCCCGATTATATAATGAAAAACTGTTTTTT. It specifies CASSIPRLYNEKLFF.

This clonotype was picked up a small number of times. The chain combines TRBV2 with TRBJ2-7; 12 positions agree with TRBD1. Per the germline V gene, CDR1 is SNHLY and CDR2 is FYNNEI. Germline trimming cut 8 bases from V and 7 bases from J; bases unmatched to any gene: 12. CDR3 size: 15 residues. Written as DNA, the CDR3 is TGTGCCAGCGAAGACACCGGGACAGGGGGCGGGGAGCAGTACTTC. It is translated as CASEDTGTGGGEQYF. The full variable domain, its missing parts supplied by reference TRBV2 and TRBJ2-7, is EPEVTQTPSHQVTQMGQEVILRCVPISNHLYFYWYRQILGQKVEFLVSFYNNEISEKSEIFDDQFSVERPDGSNFTLKIRSTKLEDSAMYFCASEDTGTGGGEQYFGPGTRLTVT.

This clonotype has just a few counts. V and J are TRBV23-1 and TRBJ2-1, with a tentative D call TRBD1 (5 bases). TRBV23-1 is an ORF, and what it does is uncertain. The CDR3 loop spans 15 amino acids. V shed 8 bases and J shed 8 bases, with 22 bases lying between them. The CDR3 loop reads CASSRGPRANDEQFF. The CDR3 DNA sequence: TGCGCCAGCTCCCGAGGCCCCAGGGCTAACGATGAGCAGTTCTTC.

The chain combines TRBV5-1 with TRBJ1-4; no definite D call. The V end lost 0 bases, the J end lost 7 bases, and 7 bases lay between the germline ends. The CDR3 runs 13 residues. Germline CDR1 is SGHRS and CDR2 is YFSETQ. This chain's CDR3 is CASSLEPFEKLFF. CDR3 nucleotide sequence: TGCGCCAGCAGCTTGGAGCCGTTTGAAAAACTGTTTTTT.

This clonotype came up a few times. The chain joins TRBV6-6 to TRBJ1-1; 7 bases line up with TRBD1. The CDR3 runs 17 residues. Trimming at V came to 1 base and at J to 0 bases, leaving 8 bases not matched to a gene. Germline V gene sequence: CDR1 MNHNY, CDR2 SVGAGI (reference sequence). The CDR3 DNA is TGTGCCAGCAGTTACTACACAGGGGTCAACATGAACACTGAAGCTTTCTTT. It translates to CASSYYTGVNMNTEAFF.

This clonotype has only a few counts. The J gene is TRBJ2-1, the V gene TRBV6-2 or TRBV6-3; TRBD2 agrees at 9 bases. There are 15 residues in the CDR3. With 6 bases clipped from V and 5 bases from J, the junction kept 8 bases outside the gene matches. Per the germline V gene, CDR1 is MNHEY and CDR2 is SVGEGT. CDR3 sequence reads: CASRFSGSRHNEQFF. The CDR3 nucleotides are TGTGCCAGCAGATTTAGCGGGAGTCGGCACAATGAGCAGTTCTTC.

The table lists this clonotype with a few counts. The chain is built from TRBV9 and TRBJ1-2; a possible D gene is TRBD1 (5 bases). Germline CDR1 is SGDLS and CDR2 is YYNGEE. The germline V and J ends were trimmed by 2 bases and 3 bases, with 11 bases remaining between them. The CDR3 contains 14 residues. The CDR3 bases are TGTGCCAGCAGCGTCGATCGGGGGGACTATGGCTACACCTTC. It yields the protein CASSVDRGDYGYTF.

This clonotype has a handful of counts. The CDR3 sequence is CATHPARPRDEQFF. The DNA of the CDR3 is TGTGCCACCCACCCGGCTCGCCCTAGGGATGAGCAGTTCTTC. The chain carries TRBV21-1 and TRBJ2-1; TRBD2 is the table's D call, not checked against the DNA. TRBV21-1 is recorded as a pseudogene. The length of the CDR3 is 14 residues.

This chain uses TRBV19 with TRBJ1-5; no definite D call. CDR1 and CDR2 from the germline V gene are LNHDA and SQIVND (reference sequence). The CDR3 sequence is 16 residues long. Trimming left V 1 base short and J 1 base short, with 11 bases between. The CDR3 region is CASSIGPPGSNQPQHF. The CDR3 coding sequence is TGTGCCAGTAGTATAGGTCCGCCCGGCAGCAATCAGCCCCAGCATTTT.

This clonotype was recorded many times. The chain carries TRBV3-1 and TRBJ1-5; maybe TRBD1 (5 bases). The CDR3 contains 15 residues. Trimming stripped 4 bases from V and 2 bases from J, with 12 bases between. Germline assignment: CDR1 LGHDT and CDR2 YNNKEL (reference sequence). The chain's CDR3 is CASSPAGGGNQPQHF. The CDR3 DNA follows: TGTGCCAGCAGCCCCGCGGGGGGAGGCAATCAGCCCCAGCATTTT.

This clonotype was recorded a few times. The chain uses TRBV4-1 and TRBJ1-1; TRBD1 is a possible D gene (5 bases). Trimming took off 0 bases at V and 5 bases at J, with 10 bases between the two ends. The CDR3 totals 14 residues. Germline V lookup: CDR1 MGHRA, CDR2 YSYEKL. In nucleotides, the CDR3 is TGCGCCAGCAGCCAAGATTCGGGGGGGACTGAAGCTTTCTTT. Translating it yields CASSQDSGGTEAFF.

The CDR3 region has the DNA TGTGCCAGCAGCGAATCAGCCGAGAACTATGGCTACACCTTC. Encoded protein: CASSESAENYGYTF. The chain has TRBV11-3 and TRBJ1-2; unclear D gene. Trimming removed 5 bases at V and 2 bases at J, with 12 bases between. Germline CDR1 is SGHNT and CDR2 is YENEEA. This CDR3 region has 14 residues.